The clone carrying this TCR beta chain came up a few times. Produced via immunoSEQ multiplex PCR; TCRdb's table is partial and in-frame only. The table includes about 32,000 clones, approximately 90% detected once. The data are from a study of chemoradiotherapy in HPV16-positive cancers. Trimming took 7 bases from V and 8 from J; bases not matched to a gene: 13. This CDR3 has 14 residues. Per germline, CDR1 MNHEY and CDR2 SVGAGI. This chain uses TRBV6-5 with TRBJ1-2, with 7 nucleotides matching TRBD1. This specimen was blood, taken from a patient who underwent chemoradiotherapy. The clonotype originates from a human donor with HPV-associated anogenital cancer. This chain's CDR3 is CASTKGGGAWGYTF. In DNA, the CDR3 is TGTGCCAGCACCAAAGGAGGGGGCGCCTGGGGCTACACCTTC.